The source of this T cell receptor (beta chain) is a study of control samples from healthy donors and cancer patients. TCRdb's copy holds only in-frame clones and misses some; the assay was immunoSEQ multiplex PCR. This table holds about 160,000 clones, around 94% found once. This clone was observed a single time. CDR1 and CDR2 (germline): SQVTM, ANQGSEA. The CDR3 loop spans 12 amino acids. The chain uses TRBV29-1 and TRBJ1-2, with D possibly being TRBD1 (5 bases). This clonotype was sampled from a man between 60 and 75 years old with colorectal cancer. What was sequenced was PBMCs. The CDR3 nucleotides read TGCCGGTGCGGGACCGAAGGCTATGGCTACACCTTC. Amino acids: CRCGTEGYGYTF.